The source of this T cell receptor (beta chain) is a study of PD-1 blockade in classical Hodgkin lymphoma. The study's findings and limits: Compared with baseline, CD4+ but not CD8+ TCR diversity had risen significantly by C4D1. Newly diagnosed and completely responding patients shared comparable baseline diversity. Exclusion was applied to patients who started nivolumab under 1 year after ASCT.

Clones were sequenced by immunoSEQ multiplex PCR, and TCRdb holds only the in-frame ones, with some missing. The profile shows approximately 22,000 clones, 80% of them singletons. This sample's time point: cycle 4 day 1 (C4D1), after more than five weeks of nivolumab. Every single patient, without exception, relapsed after autologous stem cell transplantation, and brentuximab vedotin exposure varied. Patients' outcomes at their best amounted to complete response, partial response or progressive disease. Concerning this clone: What it recognizes is unknown.

The TCR comes from a human donor with classical Hodgkin lymphoma. The sample in question was peripheral blood mononuclear cells (PBMCs), obtained before the fourth cycle of nivolumab.

The DNA of the CDR3 is TGCGCCAGCAGTCGGGCCAAGGACACAGATACGCAGTATTTT. As protein: CASSRAKDTDTQYF. V usage is TRBV5-1 and J usage is TRBJ2-3, with D unresolved. There are 14 residues in the CDR3. Trimming left V 5 bases short and J 2 bases short, with 12 bases between. CDR1 is SGHRS and CDR2 is YFSETQ in the germline V gene.